Listed below are T cell receptor beta chains from one sample, sequenced in a study of cytomegalovirus exposure and HLA in healthy donors. Repertoires were generated with immunoSEQ multiplex PCR, while TCRdb's copy carries only in-frame clones and drops some. The sample records 40,000 to 50,000 clones, around three quarters being singletons. Sequencing input: PBMCs. The receptors were sampled from a man aged 30 to 39 in good health and CMV-seronegative. Each CDR3 is given with its conserved first and last residue. D genes are given only for firm matches. Some rows mark clone size as missing; the rest say once, few, many or name a class of expanded clone.

clone size	D gene	V gene	J gene	CDR3 protein	CDR3 DNA
once	-	TRBV19	TRBJ1-5	CASSIYPPRDQPQHF	TGTGCCAGTAGTATTTACCCCCCGAGGGATCAGCCCCAGCATTTT
once	-	TRBV7-9	TRBJ2-4	CASSKQWNIQYF	TGTGCCAGCAGCAAACAGTGGAACATTCAGTACTTC
-	TRBD1	TRBV5-1	TRBJ1-1	CASSSTGGGTEAFF	TGCGCCAGCAGCTCAACAGGGGGCGGGACTGAAGCTTTCTTT
few	-	TRBV5-1	TRBJ2-7	CARTGRGYEQYF	TGCGCCAGAACAGGGAGGGGCTACGAGCAGTACTTC
-	TRBD2	TRBV11-3	TRBJ2-1	CASSLGLAGAFYNEQFF	TGTGCCAGCAGCCTCGGACTAGCGGGAGCGTTCTACAATGAGCAGTTCTTC
few	TRBD2	TRBV7-2	TRBJ2-7	CASSLEGLVIEQYF	TGTGCCAGCAGCTTAGAGGGACTAGTCATCGAGCAGTACTTC
-	-	TRBV5-1	TRBJ2-7	CASSPGTASYEQYF	TGCGCCAGCAGCCCCGGGACTGCCTCCTACGAGCAGTACTTC
few	TRBD1	TRBV5-6	TRBJ2-7	CASSLGGTGIYEQYF	TGTGCCAGCAGCTTGGGCGGGACAGGAATCTACGAGCAGTACTTC
-	-	TRBV6-5	TRBJ2-3	CASGVRGNTDTQYF	TGTGCCAGCGGTGTCCGGGGAAACACAGATACGCAGTATTTT
few	-	TRBV30	TRBJ1-1	CAWRRGHGNTEAFF	TGTGCCTGGAGGCGTGGGCATGGGAACACTGAAGCTTTCTTT
-	TRBD1	TRBV30	TRBJ2-6	CAWREDRGLAGANVLTF	TGTGCCTGGAGGGAAGACAGGGGTCTAGCTGGGGCCAACGTCCTGACTTTC
-	-	TRBV5-1	TRBJ2-1	CASGLADYYNEQFF	TGCGCCAGCGGCTTAGCGGACTACTACAATGAGCAGTTCTTC
-	TRBD1	TRBV5-4	TRBJ2-3	CASSTLTGARTDTQYF	TGTGCCAGCAGCACGCTTACAGGGGCTCGCACAGATACGCAGTATTTT
-	-	TRBV28	TRBJ2-5	CASSLFGEQETQYF	TGTGCCAGCAGTTTGTTTGGGGAGCAAGAGACCCAGTACTTC
-	-	TRBV7-9	TRBJ1-4	CASSSLTMGANEKLFF	TGTGCCAGCAGCTCCCTTACAATGGGAGCTAATGAAAAACTGTTTTTT
-	TRBD2	TRBV2	TRBJ2-7	CARTSGRAYEQYF	TGTGCCAGGACTAGCGGGAGGGCCTACGAGCAGTACTTC
-	TRBD1	TRBV5-1	TRBJ2-5	CASSTTGRETQYF	TGCGCCAGCAGCACGACAGGGCGCGAGACCCAGTACTTC
-	-	TRBV19	TRBJ1-1	CASVWEGNTEAFF	TGTGCCAGTGTGTGGGAGGGCAACACTGAAGCTTTCTTT
-	-	TRBV2	TRBJ2-7	CASSGYEQYF	TGTGCCAGCAGTGGGTACGAGCAGTACTTC
-	-	TRBV2	TRBJ1-5	CASSVGQSSNQPQHF	TGTGCCAGCAGTGTGGGGCAGAGTAGCAATCAGCCCCAGCATTTT
once	-	TRBV27	TRBJ2-7	CASSLTAAYEQYF	TGTGCCAGCAGTTTAACAGCAGCCTACGAGCAGTACTTC
-	-	TRBV2	TRBJ1-4	CASSGMEKLFF	TGTGCCAGCAGTGGTATGGAAAAACTGTTTTTT